This T cell receptor beta chain was captured in a study of T cells in Graves' hyperthyroidism and ophthalmopathy (dated by TCRdb to the late 2010s). A note on the overall study: Peripheral blood samples were taken at initial diagnosis, before any treatment was given. A discovery cohort of around 98 patients, 43 with Graves' ophthalmopathy and about 58 with stable Graves' hyperthyroidism, was used to find distinguishing TCR V-J signatures. Prospective prediction of ophthalmopathy was tested in an independent validation cohort of 18 to 20 hyperthyroidism patients and some 17 patients who later progressed to ophthalmopathy. The roughly 90 discovery patients were divided at random into training and test sets in a 7:3 ratio. In addition, the study compared T-cell repertoires in thyroid tissue and in blood from about six Graves' hyperthyroidism patients. Once sampling was done, hyperthyroidism patients were given methimazole at a starting dose of 30 mg daily, whereas ophthalmopathy patients were given high-dose intravenous methylprednisolone. The paper reports TCR Vbeta CDR3 sequencing of approximately 140 peripheral blood samples: approximately 41 ophthalmopathy, under 80 hyperthyroidism and around 17 progressor patients.

General conclusions and limits of the study: Most expanded thyroid clonotypes (frequency above 0.001) were also detected in blood, suggesting blood repertoires may reflect thyroid immune responses. In cross-validation, a model built on a 13 V-J signature told ophthalmopathy apart from stable hyperthyroidism with approximately 90% sensitivity and approximately 81% specificity, and in testing the same model reached 80%/75%. In validation, the model predicted progression to ophthalmopathy with 55% to 71% sensitivity and approximately 74% specificity, a median of 6.5 months before onset. Sample size was not statistically predetermined, and investigators were not blinded to group allocation.

In the ophthalmopathy patients, disease was moderately to severely active, with a Clinical Activity Score of 3 or more, a NOSPECS grade of 4 or more, and a duration of less than 3 months. Exclusion was applied to patients with uncontrolled infections, other autoimmune diseases, pregnancy or lactation. Clinical symptoms, serum thyroxine and TRAb, thyroid ultrasound, and orbital computed tomography formed the basis for the diagnoses. Ficoll-Paque density gradient centrifugation was used to isolate PBMCs from under 11 ml of fresh peripheral blood. Total RNA was extracted with Trizol reagent, and quality was checked on an Agilent 2100 Bioanalyzer. TCR beta CDR3 regions were amplified from RNA transcripts. For the first round of RT-PCR on the TCR CDR3, the HTBI primer set was used together with the Qiagen OneStep RT-PCR kit. Libraries were constructed in a second round of multiplex PCR, after which size selection and purification were performed. Sequencing of the libraries was done on an Illumina HiSeq2000 using paired-end 100 bp reads. Turning to the authors' computational methods: SOAPnuke was used to process the raw data, with reads discarded if the reads contained adapters or uncalled bases, had a mean Phred below 15, or lacked an exact constant-primer or identifier match. High-quality paired reads were merged using COPE v1.2.5, and each unique nucleotide sequence was defined as a clonotype. Clonotypes were aligned to IMGT TRBV, TRBD and TRBJ reference segments using MiTCR v1.1. The analysis was restricted to V-J combinations with a frequency above 0.0001, which together covered 99.2% of the repertoires. A TCS score was defined as the ratio of F50 (clonal expansion) to E x V (chaos), with BLOSUM62-based TCRdist applied between CDR3 peptides within each V-J. Welch's t-statistics and random forest reduced 450 to 600 V-J features to fewer than 15, which were used in a naive Bayes classifier (R e1071). TCRdb reworked the public reads: Q25 trimming with fastp, MiXCR clone assembly, productive beta chains retained. Merged by CDR3 protein, the rows form single entries marked with the most common genes and DNA. V and J calls and clone size were set by TCRdb, not the authors. This sample gives 200,000 to 300,000 distinct CDR3 sequences in total; about 24% of them show up just once. Together, the top ten hold 30% to 40% of the sample.

The table lists this clonotype with many counts. There is no known antigen for this receptor. Per-nucleotide qualities are absent, and no much larger clonotype sits a single base away. The sample taken for sequencing was blood. The sequence came from a middle-aged woman with Graves' ophthalmopathy.

The CDR3 corresponds to CASSGDGLAAGANVLTF. DNA sequence: TGTGCCAGCAGTGGCGACGGACTAGCTGCTGGGGCCAACGTCCTGACTTTC. This receptor chain uses TRBV6-1 and TRBJ2-6, with TRBD2 identical over 8 junction bases. From its cysteine to its phenylalanine, the CDR3 spans 17 amino acids. Only the CDR3 DNA stays, 51 bases, in frame from base 1. Here V drops 4 bases and J drops 2 bases, and the junction holds 7 bases not matched to any gene. The germline V gene supplies CDR1 MNHNS and CDR2 SASEGT.